This T cell receptor beta chain was recovered during a study of radiation and T cells in renal cell carcinoma. Study context: Nephrectomy followed 15 Gy stereotactic body radiation by 4 weeks. Study-wide findings and caveats: No pretreatment tumor biopsies were available for baseline clonotypes.

The time point denotes: baseline pretreatment blood. The treatment: 15 Gy SBRT to primary tumor, nephrectomy 4 weeks later. After SBRT, blood was collected at 2 and 4 weeks, plus baseline. The tumor was a clear cell renal cell carcinoma. The protocol was immunoSEQ multiplex PCR, while the TCRdb copy is restricted to in-frame clones and leaves out a portion. The sample lists about 140,000 clones, less than 85% occurring once. As regards this clone: The antigen is undetermined.

The sequencing here drew on blood, taken from a patient whose treatment included radiotherapy and nephrectomy. This clonotype was obtained from a woman between 45 and 60 years old with renal cell carcinoma.

In DNA, the CDR3 is TGTGCCAGCAGCGTCGGGGGGGCTATCACCGGGGAGCTGTTTTTT. Its translation: CASSVGGAITGELFF. The chain joins TRBV9 to TRBJ2-2; 8 positions match TRBD2. Germline trimming cut 2 bases from V and 4 bases from J; bases unmatched to any gene: 4. This CDR3 is built from 15 residues. The germline CDR1 and CDR2 sequences are SGDLS and YYNGEE. The entire variable domain, with the rest obtained from reference TRBV9 and TRBJ2-2, is as follows: DSGVTQTPKHLITATGQRVTLRCSPRSGDLSVYWYQQSLDQGLQFLIQYYNGEERAKGNILERFSAQQFPDLHSELNLSSLELGDSALYFCASSVGGAITGELFFGEGSRLTVL.